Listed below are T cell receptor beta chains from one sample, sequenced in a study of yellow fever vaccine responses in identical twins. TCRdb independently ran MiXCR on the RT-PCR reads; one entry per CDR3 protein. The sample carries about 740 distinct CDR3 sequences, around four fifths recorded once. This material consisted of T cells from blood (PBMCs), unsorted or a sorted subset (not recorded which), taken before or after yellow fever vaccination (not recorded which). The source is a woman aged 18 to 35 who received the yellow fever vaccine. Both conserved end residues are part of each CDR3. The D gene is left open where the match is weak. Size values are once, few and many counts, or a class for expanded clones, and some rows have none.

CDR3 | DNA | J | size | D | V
CASSQYETGGDEQFF | TGTGCCAGCAGCCAATACGAGACTGGAGGCGATGAGCAGTTCTTC | TRBJ2-1 | NA | NA | TRBV4-2
CAAGTATYEQYF | TGTGCCGCCGGGACAGCCACCTACGAGCAGTACTTC | TRBJ2-7 | NA | TRBD1 | TRBV28
CASSNSQETQYF | TGTGCCAGCAGCAACAGTCAAGAGACCCAGTACTTC | TRBJ2-5 | NA | NA | TRBV11-1
CASSPGGLATDTQYF | TGTGCCAGCTCCCCCGGAGGTCTAGCGACAGATACGCAGTATTTT | TRBJ2-3 | NA | NA | TRBV18
CASTPLGPGELFF | TGTGCCAGCACCCCCCTTGGTCCCGGGGAGCTGTTTTTT | TRBJ2-2 | NA | NA | TRBV12-3/TRBV12-4
CASSLDGMGGGNTEAFF | TGTGCCAGCAGCTTGGACGGTATGGGGGGCGGGAACACTGAAGCTTTCTTT | TRBJ1-1 | once | NA | TRBV5-4